This TCR beta chain was sequenced for a study of graft-versus-host responses after intestinal transplantation. Notes on the study in general: Some patients had graft-donor T cell macrochimerism, and their allografts showed high graft-versus-host to host-versus-graft clonal ratios. Recipient marrow harbored GvH clones, some of which surfaced first in ileum or blood.

Produced via immunoSEQ multiplex PCR; TCRdb's table is partial and in-frame only. The profile covers about 40,000 clones, with 91% appearing a single time and 2% to 2.5% taken by the ten largest. V gave up 4 bases and J gave up 2 bases; unmatched junction bases: 0. The CDR3 has 14 residues. As regards this clone: No antigen is known for it.

Material: PBMCs, obtained approximately 320 days after intestinal transplant. The V gene is TRBV7-1, the J gene TRBJ2-2; TRBD2 matches at 8 bases. TRBV7-1 is noted as an ORF with a role that remains uncertain. The receptor was derived from a human patient who received an intestinal transplant, so some T cells may come from the graft donor. For the CDR3, the DNA is TGTGCCAGCAGCTTAGCGGGAAACACCGGGGAGCTGTTTTTT. This translates into CASSLAGNTGELFF.